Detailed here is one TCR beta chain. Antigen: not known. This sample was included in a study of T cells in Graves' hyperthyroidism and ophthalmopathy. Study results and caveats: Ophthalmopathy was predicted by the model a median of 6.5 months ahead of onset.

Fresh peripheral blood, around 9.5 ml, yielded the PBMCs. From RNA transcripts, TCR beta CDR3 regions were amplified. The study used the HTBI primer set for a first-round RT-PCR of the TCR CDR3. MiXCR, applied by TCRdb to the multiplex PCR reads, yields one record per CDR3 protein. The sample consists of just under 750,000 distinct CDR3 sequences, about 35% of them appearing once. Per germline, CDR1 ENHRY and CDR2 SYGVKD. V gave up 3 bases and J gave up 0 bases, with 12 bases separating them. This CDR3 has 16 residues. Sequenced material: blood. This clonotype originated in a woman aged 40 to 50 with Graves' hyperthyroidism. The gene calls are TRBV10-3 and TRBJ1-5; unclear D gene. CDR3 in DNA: TGTGCCATCAGTGAACTGGGCGGAAATAGCAATCAGCCCCAGCATTTT. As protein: CAISELGGNSNQPQHF.